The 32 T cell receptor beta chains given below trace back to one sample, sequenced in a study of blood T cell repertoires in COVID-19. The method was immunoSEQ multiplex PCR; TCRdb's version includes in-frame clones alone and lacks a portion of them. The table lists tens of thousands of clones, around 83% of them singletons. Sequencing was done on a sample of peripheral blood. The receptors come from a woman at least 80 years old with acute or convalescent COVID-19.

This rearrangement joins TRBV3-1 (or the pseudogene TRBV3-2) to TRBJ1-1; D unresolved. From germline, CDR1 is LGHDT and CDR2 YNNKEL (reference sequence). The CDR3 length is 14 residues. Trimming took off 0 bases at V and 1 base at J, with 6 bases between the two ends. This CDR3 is CASSQEAPNTEAFF. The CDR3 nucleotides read TGTGCCAGCAGCCAAGAGGCTCCGAACACTGAAGCTTTCTTT.

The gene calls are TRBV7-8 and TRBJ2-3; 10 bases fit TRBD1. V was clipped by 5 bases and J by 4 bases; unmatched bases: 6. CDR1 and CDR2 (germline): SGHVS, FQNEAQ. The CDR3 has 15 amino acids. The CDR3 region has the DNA TGTGCCAGCAGCCCCGGGGGGACAGGGGCAGATACGCAGTATTTT. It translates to CASSPGGTGADTQYF.

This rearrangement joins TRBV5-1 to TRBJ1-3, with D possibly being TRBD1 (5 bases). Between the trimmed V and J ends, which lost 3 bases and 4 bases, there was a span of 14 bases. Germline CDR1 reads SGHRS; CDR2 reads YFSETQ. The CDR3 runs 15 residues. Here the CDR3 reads CASSSGGRSGNTIYF. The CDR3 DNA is TGCGCCAGCAGCTCCGGGGGACGGTCCGGAAACACCATATATTTT.

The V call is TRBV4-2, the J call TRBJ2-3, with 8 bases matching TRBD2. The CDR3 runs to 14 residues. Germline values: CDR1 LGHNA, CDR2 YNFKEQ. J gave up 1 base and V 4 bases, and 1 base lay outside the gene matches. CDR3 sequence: CASSPTSGTDTQYF. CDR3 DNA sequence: TGTGCCAGCAGCCCGACTAGCGGCACAGATACGCAGTATTTT.

The CDR3, as DNA: TGTGCCAGCAGCTTAGCACTAGAATCCGGGGAGCTGTTTTTT. It yields the protein CASSLALESGELFF. V and J are TRBV13 and TRBJ2-2; tentative D call: TRBD2 (5 bases). The CDR3 has 14 amino acids. V was shortened by 1 base and J by 6 bases, with 9 bases between the two germline ends. The germline V gene has CDR1 PRHDT and CDR2 FYEKMQ (reference sequence).

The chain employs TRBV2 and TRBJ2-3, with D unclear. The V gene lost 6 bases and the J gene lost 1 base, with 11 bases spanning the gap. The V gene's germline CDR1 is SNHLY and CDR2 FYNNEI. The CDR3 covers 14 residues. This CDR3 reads CASRELAGTDTQYF. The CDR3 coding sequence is TGTGCCAGCAGAGAGTTGGCGGGCACAGATACGCAGTATTTT.

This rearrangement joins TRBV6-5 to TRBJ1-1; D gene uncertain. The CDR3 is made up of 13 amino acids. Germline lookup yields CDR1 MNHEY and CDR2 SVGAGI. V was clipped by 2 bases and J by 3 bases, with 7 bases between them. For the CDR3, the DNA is TGTGCCAGCAGTTACGAGAGGGACACTGAAGCTTTCTTT. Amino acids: CASSYERDTEAFF.

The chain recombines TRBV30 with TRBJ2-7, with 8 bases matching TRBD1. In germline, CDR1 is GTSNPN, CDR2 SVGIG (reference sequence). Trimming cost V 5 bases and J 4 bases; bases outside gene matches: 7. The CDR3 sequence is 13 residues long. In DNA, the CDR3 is TGTGCCTGGGACAGGGGACAGCTATACGAGCAGTACTTC. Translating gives CAWDRGQLYEQYF.

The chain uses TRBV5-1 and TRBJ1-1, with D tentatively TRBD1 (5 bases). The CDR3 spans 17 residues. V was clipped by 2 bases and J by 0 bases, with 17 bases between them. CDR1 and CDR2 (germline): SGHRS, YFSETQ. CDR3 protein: CASSFFSGGGVNTEAFF. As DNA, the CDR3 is TGCGCCAGCAGCTTTTTCTCGGGGGGAGGTGTGAACACTGAAGCTTTCTTT.

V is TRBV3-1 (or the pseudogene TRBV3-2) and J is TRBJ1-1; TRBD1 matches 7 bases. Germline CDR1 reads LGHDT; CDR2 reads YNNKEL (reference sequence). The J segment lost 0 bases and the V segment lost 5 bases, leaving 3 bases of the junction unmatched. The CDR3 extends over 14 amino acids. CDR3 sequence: CASSTGTVNTEAFF. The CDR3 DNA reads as TGTGCCAGCAGCACCGGGACAGTGAACACTGAAGCTTTCTTT.

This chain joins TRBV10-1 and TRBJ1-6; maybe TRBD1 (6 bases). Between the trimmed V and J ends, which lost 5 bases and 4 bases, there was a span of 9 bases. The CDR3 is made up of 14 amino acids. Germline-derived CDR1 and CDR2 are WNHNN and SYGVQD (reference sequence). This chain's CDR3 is CASSKGQYNSPLHF. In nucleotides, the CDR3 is TGCGCCAGCAGTAAAGGACAGTATAATTCACCCCTCCACTTT.

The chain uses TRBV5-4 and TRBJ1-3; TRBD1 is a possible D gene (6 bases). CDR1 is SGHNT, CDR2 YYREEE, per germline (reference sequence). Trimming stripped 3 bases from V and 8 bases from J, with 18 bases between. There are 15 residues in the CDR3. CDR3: CASSSRSTGKDTIYF. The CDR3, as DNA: TGTGCCAGCAGCTCGAGGTCCACAGGGAAGGACACCATATATTTT.

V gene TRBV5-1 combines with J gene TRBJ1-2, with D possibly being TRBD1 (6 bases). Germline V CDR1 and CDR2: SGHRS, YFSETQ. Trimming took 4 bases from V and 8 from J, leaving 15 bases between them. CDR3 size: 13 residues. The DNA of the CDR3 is TGCGCCAGCAGCCCGATAAGGGGGAACGGCTACACCTTC. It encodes CASSPIRGNGYTF.

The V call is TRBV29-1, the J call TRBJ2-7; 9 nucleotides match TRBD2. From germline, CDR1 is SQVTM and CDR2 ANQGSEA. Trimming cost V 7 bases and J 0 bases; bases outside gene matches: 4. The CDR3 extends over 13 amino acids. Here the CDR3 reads CSGLADSSYEQYF. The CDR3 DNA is TGCAGCGGACTAGCGGACAGCTCCTACGAGCAGTACTTC.

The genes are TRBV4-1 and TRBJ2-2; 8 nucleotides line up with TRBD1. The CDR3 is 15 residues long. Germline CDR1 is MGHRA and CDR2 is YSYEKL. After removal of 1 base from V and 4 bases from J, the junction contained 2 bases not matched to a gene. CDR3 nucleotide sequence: TGCGCCAGCAGCCAAGGACAGGGGATCACCGGGGAGCTGTTTTTT. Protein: CASSQGQGITGELFF.

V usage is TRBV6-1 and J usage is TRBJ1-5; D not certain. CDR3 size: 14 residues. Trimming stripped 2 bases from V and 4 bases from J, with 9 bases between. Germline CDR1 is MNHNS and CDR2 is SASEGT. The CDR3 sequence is CASSEFTENQPQHF. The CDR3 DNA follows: TGTGCCAGCAGTGAATTTACTGAAAATCAGCCCCAGCATTTT.

The CDR3 region has the DNA TGTGCCAGCAGCCAAGGAGGGGCTAGCAGCAATGAGCAGTTCTTC. As protein: CASSQGGASSNEQFF. V usage is TRBV5-6 and J usage is TRBJ2-1, with D possibly TRBD2 on 6 matching bases. The CDR3 sequence is 15 residues long. Deletions cut 4 bases from V and 6 bases from J, with 17 bases between. Germline CDR1 SGHDT, CDR2 YYEEEE.

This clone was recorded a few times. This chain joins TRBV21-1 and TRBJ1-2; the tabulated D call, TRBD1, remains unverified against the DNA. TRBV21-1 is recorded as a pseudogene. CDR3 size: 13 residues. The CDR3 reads CASSPGTDYGYTF. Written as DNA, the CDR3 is TGTGCCAGCAGCCCCGGGACAGACTATGGCTACACCTTC.

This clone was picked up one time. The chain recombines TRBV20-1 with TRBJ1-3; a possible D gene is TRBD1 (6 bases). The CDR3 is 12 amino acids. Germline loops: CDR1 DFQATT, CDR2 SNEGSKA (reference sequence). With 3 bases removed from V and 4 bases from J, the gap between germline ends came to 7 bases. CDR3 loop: CSASQGGNTIYF. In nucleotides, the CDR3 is TGCAGTGCTAGTCAGGGGGGAAACACCATATATTTT.

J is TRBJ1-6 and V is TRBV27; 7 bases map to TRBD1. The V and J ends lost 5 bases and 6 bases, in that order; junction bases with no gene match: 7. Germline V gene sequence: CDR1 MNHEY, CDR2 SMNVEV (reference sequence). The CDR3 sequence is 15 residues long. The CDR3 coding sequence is TGTGCCAGCAGTCAAGAGACAGGGCGTAATTCACCCCTCCACTTT. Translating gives CASSQETGRNSPLHF.

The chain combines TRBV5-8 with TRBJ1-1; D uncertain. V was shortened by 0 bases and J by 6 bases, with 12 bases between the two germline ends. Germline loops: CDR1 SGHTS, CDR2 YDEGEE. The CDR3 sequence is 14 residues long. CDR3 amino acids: CASSLGLRFAEAFF. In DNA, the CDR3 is TGTGCCAGCAGCTTGGGCCTACGGTTCGCTGAAGCTTTCTTT.

The CDR3 spells CASSQDIWANTEAFF. CDR3 bases: TGTGCCAGCAGCCAAGATATCTGGGCGAACACTGAAGCTTTCTTT. The rearrangement links TRBV3-1 (or the pseudogene TRBV3-2) to TRBJ1-1; D unresolved. The V end was cut by 0 bases, the J end by 1 base, with 9 bases between. The CDR3 loop spans 15 amino acids. The germline V gene has CDR1 LGHDT and CDR2 YNNKEL (reference sequence).

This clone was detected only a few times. CDR3 nucleotides: TGTGCCAGCAGTCCGCACAGGCCCGATTCTGGGGCCAACGTCCTGACTTTC. Amino acids: CASSPHRPDSGANVLTF. The rearrangement links TRBV6-2 or TRBV6-3 to TRBJ2-6, with D tentatively TRBD1 (5 bases). Germline lookup yields CDR1 MNHEY and CDR2 SVGEGT. Trimming cost V 5 bases and J 1 base, with 15 bases left between them. The CDR3 length is 17 residues.

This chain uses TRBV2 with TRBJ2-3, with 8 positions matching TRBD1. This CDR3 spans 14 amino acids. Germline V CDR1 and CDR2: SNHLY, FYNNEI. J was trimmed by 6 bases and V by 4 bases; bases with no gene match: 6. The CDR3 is CASSADRGADTQYF. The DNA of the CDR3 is TGTGCCAGCAGTGCTGACAGGGGTGCGGATACGCAGTATTTT.

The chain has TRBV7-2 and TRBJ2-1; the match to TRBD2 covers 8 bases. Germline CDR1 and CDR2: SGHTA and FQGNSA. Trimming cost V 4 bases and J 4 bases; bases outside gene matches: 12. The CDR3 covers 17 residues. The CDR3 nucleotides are TGTGCCAGCAGCTCCCCCCTTACTAGCGGAAGATACAATGAGCAGTTCTTC. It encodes CASSSPLTSGRYNEQFF.

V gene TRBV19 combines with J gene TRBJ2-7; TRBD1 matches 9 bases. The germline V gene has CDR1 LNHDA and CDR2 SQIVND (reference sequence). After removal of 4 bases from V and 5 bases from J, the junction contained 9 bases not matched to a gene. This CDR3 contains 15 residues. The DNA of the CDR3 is TGTGCCAGTAGTAACCCCGGGACAGGGAGCAACGAGCAGTACTTC. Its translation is CASSNPGTGSNEQYF.

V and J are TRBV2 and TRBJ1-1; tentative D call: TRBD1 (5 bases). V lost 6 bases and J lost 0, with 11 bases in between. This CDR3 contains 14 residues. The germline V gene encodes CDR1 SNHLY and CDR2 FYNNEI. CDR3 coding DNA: TGTGCCAGCAGGGACAACCCTATGAACACTGAAGCTTTCTTT. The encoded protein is CASRDNPMNTEAFF.

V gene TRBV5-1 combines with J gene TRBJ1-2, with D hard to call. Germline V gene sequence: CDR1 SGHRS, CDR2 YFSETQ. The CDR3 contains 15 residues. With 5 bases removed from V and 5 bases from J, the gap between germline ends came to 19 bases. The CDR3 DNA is TGCGCCAGCAGGCCCGCAGCCGGGGATGGATATGGCTACACCTTC. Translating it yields CASRPAAGDGYGYTF.

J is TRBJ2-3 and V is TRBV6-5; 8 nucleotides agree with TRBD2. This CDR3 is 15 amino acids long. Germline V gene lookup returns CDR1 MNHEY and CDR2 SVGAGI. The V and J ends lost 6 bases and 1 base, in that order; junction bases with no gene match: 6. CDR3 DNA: TGTGCCAGCAGGCCAGGCGGGGGGCGCACAGATACGCAGTATTTT. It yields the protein CASRPGGGRTDTQYF.

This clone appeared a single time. CDR3 residues: CASSLLGLAGGRGTDTQYF. CDR3 coding DNA: TGTGCCAGCAGCTTACTCGGCCTAGCGGGGGGGCGCGGCACAGATACGCAGTATTTT. The rearrangement uses TRBV7-2 and TRBJ2-3, with 12 bases identical to TRBD2. The CDR3 extends over 19 amino acids. The germline V gene has CDR1 SGHTA and CDR2 FQGNSA. The junction had 10 bases not matched to a gene; V was cut back by 2 bases and J by 1 base.

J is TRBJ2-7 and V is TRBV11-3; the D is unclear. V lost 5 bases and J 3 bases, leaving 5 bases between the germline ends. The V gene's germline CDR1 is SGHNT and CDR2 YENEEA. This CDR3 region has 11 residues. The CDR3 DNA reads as TGTGCCAGCAGCGCCGGCTACGAGCAGTACTTC. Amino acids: CASSAGYEQYF.

CDR3 DNA sequence: TGTGCCAGCAGTCCTAGGTATCCCGGGGAGCTGTTTTTT. Translation gives CASSPRYPGELFF. The rearrangement uses TRBV12-3 or TRBV12-4 and TRBJ2-2; D is undetermined. The CDR3 runs 13 residues. The V end was cut by 5 bases, the J end by 6 bases, with 10 bases between.